Below, one TCR beta chain is given with its context. No antigen is known for it. No base quality information exists; no much larger clone differs at one position. This entry belongs to a study of response to subunit inactivated influenza vaccine (dated by TCRdb to 2016 to 2018). For the wider study: The study used deep quantitative T cell receptor repertoire profiling to track responses to a trivalent subunit inactivated influenza vaccine.

Preparation of the library involved RT-PCR. TCRdb names Illumina HiSeq 2500 as the instrument used. TCRdb reworked the public reads: Q25 trimming with fastp, MiXCR clone assembly, productive beta chains retained. Every distinct CDR3 protein forms one entry, paired with its most common genes and DNA. A total of hundreds of thousands of distinct CDR3 sequences appear in this sample, approximately 15% of them only once. In total, the top ten clones hold approximately 7% of the sample. The study at large found these results: According to the authors, only a limited number of new T cells may be recruited by each seasonal influenza vaccination.

Sequences LNHDA (CDR1) and SQIVND (CDR2) are obtained from the germline V gene (reference sequence). V loses 10 bases at its end and J loses 5 bases; junction bases beyond the gene matches: 5. The CDR3 starts with the cysteine, ends with the phenylalanine, and has 13 residues. Only the CDR3 DNA is retained, 39 bases long and in frame from the first base. The chain employs TRBV19 and TRBJ2-1; TRBD2 fits 10 bases in the junction. Sequencing was performed on PBMCs from blood, taken about 14 days before vaccination. The origin of this receptor is a man aged 45 to 65 who received an inactivated influenza vaccine. Donor details come from another sample of the same person, matched by shared clones. At the DNA level, the sequence is TGTGCCACAAATAGCGGGAGGCACAATGAGCAGTTCTTC. It translates as CATNSGRHNEQFF.